This T cell receptor beta chain appears in the sequencing data of a study of shared clonotypes between healthy human individuals. Study-wide points: The rarefaction results pointed to incomplete sorted-subset sequencing despite large depth. Estimated richness was generally greater in naive than memory subsets.

Using approximately 200 ng DNA, tens of thousands of T cell genomes, the sorted-subset replicate PCRs were run. The method was immunoSEQ multiplex PCR; TCRdb's version includes in-frame clones alone and lacks a portion of them. The sample lists fewer than 3 million clones, about nine tenths occurring once. From CD4+ cells came CD45RA+ naive and CD45RA-negative memory subsets. Remarks on this clone: Its target is unknown.

The CDR3 consists of 15 residues. Germline assignment: CDR1 MGHRA and CDR2 YSYEKL. The chain joins TRBV4-1 to TRBJ2-5, with 11 bases that match TRBD1. The tail of the sequence fits TRBJ2-7 better, so the J call may be wrong. Material: naive CD4+ T cells from PBMCs. Subset denoted: CD45RA+ positively selected. This clonotype was sampled from a man between 18 and 29 years old in good health. Some clones in this sample may be carry-over from other donors' samples. The CDR3 is CASSPRDRGTHEQYF. Written as DNA, the CDR3 is TGCGCCAGCAGCCCCCGGGACAGGGGGACCCACGAGCAGTACTTC.